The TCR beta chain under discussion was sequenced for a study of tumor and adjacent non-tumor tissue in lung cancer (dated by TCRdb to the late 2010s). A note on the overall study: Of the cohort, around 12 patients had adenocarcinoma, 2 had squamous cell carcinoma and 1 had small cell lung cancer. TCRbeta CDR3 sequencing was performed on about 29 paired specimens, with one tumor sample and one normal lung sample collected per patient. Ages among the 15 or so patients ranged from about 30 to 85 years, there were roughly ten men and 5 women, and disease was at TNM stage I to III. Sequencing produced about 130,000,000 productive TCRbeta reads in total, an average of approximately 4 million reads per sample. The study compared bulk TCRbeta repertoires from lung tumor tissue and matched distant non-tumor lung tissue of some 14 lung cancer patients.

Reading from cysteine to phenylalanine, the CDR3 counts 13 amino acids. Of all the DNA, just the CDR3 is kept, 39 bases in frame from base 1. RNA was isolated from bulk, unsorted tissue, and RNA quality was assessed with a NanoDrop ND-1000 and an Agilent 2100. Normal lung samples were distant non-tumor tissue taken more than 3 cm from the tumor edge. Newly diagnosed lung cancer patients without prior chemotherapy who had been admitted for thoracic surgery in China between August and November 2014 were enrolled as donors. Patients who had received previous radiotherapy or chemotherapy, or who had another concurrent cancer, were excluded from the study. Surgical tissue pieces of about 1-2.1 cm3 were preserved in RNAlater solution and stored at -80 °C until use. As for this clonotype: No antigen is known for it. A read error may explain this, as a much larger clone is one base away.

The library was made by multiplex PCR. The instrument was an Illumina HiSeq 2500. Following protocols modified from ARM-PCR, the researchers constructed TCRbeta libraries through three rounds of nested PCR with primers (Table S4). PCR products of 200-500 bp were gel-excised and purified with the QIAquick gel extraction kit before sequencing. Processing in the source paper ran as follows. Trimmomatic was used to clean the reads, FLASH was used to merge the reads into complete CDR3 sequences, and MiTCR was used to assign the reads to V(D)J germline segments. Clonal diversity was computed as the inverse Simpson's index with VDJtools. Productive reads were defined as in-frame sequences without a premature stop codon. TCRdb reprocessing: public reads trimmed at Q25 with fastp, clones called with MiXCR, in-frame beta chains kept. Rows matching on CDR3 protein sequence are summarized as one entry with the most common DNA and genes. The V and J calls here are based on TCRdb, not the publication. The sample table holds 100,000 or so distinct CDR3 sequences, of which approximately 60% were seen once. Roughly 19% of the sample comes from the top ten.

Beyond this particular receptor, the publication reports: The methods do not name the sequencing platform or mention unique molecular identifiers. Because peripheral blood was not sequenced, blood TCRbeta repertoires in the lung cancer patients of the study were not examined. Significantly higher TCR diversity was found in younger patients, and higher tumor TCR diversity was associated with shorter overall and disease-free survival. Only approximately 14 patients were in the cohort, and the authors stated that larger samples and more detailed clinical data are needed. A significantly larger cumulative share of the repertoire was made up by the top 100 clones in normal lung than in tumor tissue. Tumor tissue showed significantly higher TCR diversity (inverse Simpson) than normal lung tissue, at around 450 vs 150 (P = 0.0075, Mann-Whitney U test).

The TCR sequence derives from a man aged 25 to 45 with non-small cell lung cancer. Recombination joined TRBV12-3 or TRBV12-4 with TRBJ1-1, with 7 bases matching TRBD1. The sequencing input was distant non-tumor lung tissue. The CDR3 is CVSSLPDRAQAFF. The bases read TGTGTCAGCAGTTTACCCGACAGGGCGCAAGCTTTCTTT.